This paragraph covers one T cell receptor (beta chain) sequence. This CDR3 contains 13 residues. V was cut by 2 bases and J by 9 bases, with 8 bases left in between. The germline CDR1 and CDR2 sequences are SGHVS and FQNEAQ. This entry belongs to a study of blood T cell repertoires in COVID-19. Study as a whole: Sample material is recorded as cDNA or gDNA derived from T cells, B-cell-depleted T cells, or PBMCs.

Original handling: Counts of nucleated cells, estimated from reference gene primer amplification, were obtained. Profiling relied on immunoSEQ multiplex PCR, and the TCRdb table lists in-frame clones only, not all of them. That table supplies the V and J calls and clone size; D and trimming were determined from the DNA. The sample has 120,000 or so clones, 55% to 75% seen once; the top ten hold 2% to 2.5%. Sequenced material: peripheral blood. This clonotype was obtained from a woman between 65 and 79 years old with acute or convalescent COVID-19. This rearrangement joins TRBV7-8 to TRBJ1-6; D remains unclear. CDR3 nucleotides: TGTGCCAGCAGCTTAAGGCGGCTTTCACCCCTCCACTTT. This codes for CASSLRRLSPLHF.